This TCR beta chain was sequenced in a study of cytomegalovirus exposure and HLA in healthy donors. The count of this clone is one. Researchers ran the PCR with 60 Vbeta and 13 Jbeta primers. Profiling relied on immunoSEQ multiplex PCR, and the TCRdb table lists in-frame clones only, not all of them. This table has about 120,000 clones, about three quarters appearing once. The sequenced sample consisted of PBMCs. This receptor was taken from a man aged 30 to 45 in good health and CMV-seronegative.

The CDR3 sequence is CASSWAGGTVKHYGYTF. Written as DNA, the CDR3 is TGTGCCAGCAGTTGGGCCGGTGGGACAGTAAAACACTATGGCTACACCTTC. This chain connects TRBV28 to TRBJ1-2; 7 bases are a match to TRBD1. The germline gives CDR1 MDHEN, CDR2 SYDVKM. With V trimmed by 4 bases and J by 3 bases, 14 bases remained unmatched. CDR3 length: 17 residues.